This entry features one T cell receptor (beta chain) sequence. This record belongs to a study of control samples from healthy donors and cancer patients. TCRdb's copy holds only in-frame clones and misses some; the assay was immunoSEQ multiplex PCR. The sample includes approximately 170,000 clones, 85% to 95% seen only once; the top ten take 1.2% to 1.5%. V gave up 8 bases and J gave up 3 bases, with 4 bases separating them. This CDR3 has 10 residues. The clonotype originates from a man under 40 in good health. Source material: blood. The chain joins TRBV12-3 or TRBV12-4 to TRBJ1-1; no reliable D call. The CDR3 sequence is CASEDTEAFF. The CDR3, as DNA: TGTGCCAGCGAGGACACTGAAGCTTTCTTT.